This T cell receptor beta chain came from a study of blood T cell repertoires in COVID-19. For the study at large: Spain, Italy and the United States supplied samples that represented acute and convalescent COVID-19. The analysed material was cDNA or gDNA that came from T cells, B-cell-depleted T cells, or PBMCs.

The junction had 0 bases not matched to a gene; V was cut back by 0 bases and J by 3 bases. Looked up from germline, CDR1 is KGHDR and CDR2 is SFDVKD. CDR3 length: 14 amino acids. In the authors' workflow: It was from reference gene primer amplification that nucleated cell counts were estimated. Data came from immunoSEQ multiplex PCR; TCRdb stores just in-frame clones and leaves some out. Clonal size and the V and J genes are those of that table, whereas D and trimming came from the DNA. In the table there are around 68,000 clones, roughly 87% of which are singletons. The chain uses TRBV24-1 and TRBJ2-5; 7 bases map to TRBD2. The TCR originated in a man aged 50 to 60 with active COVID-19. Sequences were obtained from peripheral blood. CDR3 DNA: TGTGCCACCAGTGATTTGGGGAGGGAAGAGACCCAGTACTTC. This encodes CATSDLGREETQYF.